Reported below is one T cell receptor beta chain. Expressed TCRB transcripts were sequenced, since all the RNA that had been isolated was reverse transcribed. Measured with immunoSEQ multiplex PCR; TCRdb has only the in-frame clones, and not every one. Among about 360,000 clones listed, around 12% were seen once. The data are from a study of beta chain features in type 1 diabetes. V shed 8 bases and J 8 bases; nucleotides not matched to a gene: 7. CDR1 is MNHEY and CDR2 is SVGAGI in the germline V gene. The CDR3 loop spans 14 amino acids. Sequenced material: naive CD4+ T cells from blood. This chain joins TRBV6-5 and TRBJ2-1, with 12 positions matching TRBD2. The receptor's source is a man aged 18 to 29 in good health. Here the CDR3 reads CASARTSGTHEQFF. For the CDR3, the DNA is TGTGCCAGCGCCCGGACTAGCGGGACCCATGAGCAGTTCTTC.